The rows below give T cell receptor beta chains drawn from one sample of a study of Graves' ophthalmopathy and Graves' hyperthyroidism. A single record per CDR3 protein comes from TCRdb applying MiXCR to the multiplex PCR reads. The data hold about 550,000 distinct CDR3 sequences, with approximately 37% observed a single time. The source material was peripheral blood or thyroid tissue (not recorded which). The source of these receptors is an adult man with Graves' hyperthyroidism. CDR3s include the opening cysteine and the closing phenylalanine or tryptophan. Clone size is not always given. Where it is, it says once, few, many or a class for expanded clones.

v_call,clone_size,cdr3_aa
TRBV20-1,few,CSARAWDRNTEAFF
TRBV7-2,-,CASSLWGGRYEQYF
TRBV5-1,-,CASSPRTEYSSPLHF
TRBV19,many,CASSIDATGVSGEQYF
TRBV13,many,CASSLQGADEQYF
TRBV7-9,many,CASSLVTSTEAFF
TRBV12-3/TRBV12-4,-,CASSRRAGNTIYF
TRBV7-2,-,CASSWGPSGSTDTQYF
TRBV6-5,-,CASSSPIRGQNTGELFF
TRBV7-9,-,CASSLGIKDGEQYF
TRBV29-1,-,CSVEGLAGANEQFF
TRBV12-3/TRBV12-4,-,CASRRDRAATGELFF
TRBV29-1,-,CSVEEPQRRAEAFF
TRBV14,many,CASSQVGGNSPLHF
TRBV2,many,CASRRGGYSNQPQHF
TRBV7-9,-,CASSLATSVALHF
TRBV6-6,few,CASRIQGYGYTF
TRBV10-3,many,CAISGQGNTQYF
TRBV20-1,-,CSAPKGTGNTIYF